This T cell receptor (beta chain) was sequenced for a study of blood T cell repertoires in COVID-19. Study summary: Samples representing acute and convalescent COVID-19 were sourced from the United States, Italy and Spain. The cDNA or gDNA used as material had been derived from T cells, B-cell-depleted T cells, or PBMCs.

Germline V gives CDR1 MGHRA, CDR2 YSYEKL. This CDR3 comprises 18 residues. Trimming at V came to 4 bases and at J to 5 bases, leaving 17 bases not matched to a gene. Followed longitudinally, the Seattle patients had been enrolled during active infection. Original methodology: Counts of nucleated cells, estimated from reference gene primer amplification, were obtained. Libraries were prepared by immunoSEQ multiplex PCR; TCRdb keeps only in-frame clonotypes and omits some of them. D and trimming were read from the DNA, whereas the V and J calls and clone size are those reported in that table. This table holds about 300,000 clones, 70% to 90% found once.

The sequenced sample consisted of peripheral blood. This receptor was identified in a woman in her 30s with COVID-19, enrolled during active disease. The chain couples TRBV4-1 to TRBJ2-5; 9 nucleotides match TRBD2. DNA of the CDR3: TGCGCCAGCAGCCCAGCCCCCCTGGTTGCGGGGGGGCGTGAGACCCAGTACTTC. It codes for CASSPAPLVAGGRETQYF.